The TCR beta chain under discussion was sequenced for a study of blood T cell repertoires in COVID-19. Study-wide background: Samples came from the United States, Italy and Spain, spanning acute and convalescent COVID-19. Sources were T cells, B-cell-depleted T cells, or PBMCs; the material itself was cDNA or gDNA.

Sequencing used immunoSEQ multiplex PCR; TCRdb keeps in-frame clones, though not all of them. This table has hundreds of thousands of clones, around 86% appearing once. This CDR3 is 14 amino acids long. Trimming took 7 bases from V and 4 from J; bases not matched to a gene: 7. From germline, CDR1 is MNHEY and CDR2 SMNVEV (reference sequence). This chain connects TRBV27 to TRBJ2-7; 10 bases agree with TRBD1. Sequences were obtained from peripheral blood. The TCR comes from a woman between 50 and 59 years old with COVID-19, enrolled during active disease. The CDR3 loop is CASTRPGQGYEQYF. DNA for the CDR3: TGTGCCAGCACCCGACCGGGACAGGGGTACGAGCAGTACTTC.